This record looks at one TCR beta chain sequence and its context. Antigen unknown. Germline V gene lookup returns CDR1 ENHRY and CDR2 SYGVKD. The CDR3 totals 19 residues. The V and J ends lost 3 bases and 4 bases, in that order; junction bases with no gene match: 15. These data come from a study of tumor-infiltrating lymphocytes in localized non-small cell lung cancer. General study findings and limits: No T-cell fraction difference was seen between IM1 and IM2 tumors.

The table came from immunoSEQ multiplex PCR; TCRdb's copy has only in-frame clones and leaves some out. Here the sample spans 5,500 to 6,500 clones, 76% being singletons. Sequenced sample: lung tumor tissue. The chain couples TRBV10-3 to TRBJ1-1; 12 nucleotides match TRBD1. The sequence derives from a human donor with non-small cell lung cancer. As DNA, the CDR3 is TGTGCCATCAGTGATCTACGGGCTGGGGGACAGGGGGCAATCACTGAAGCTTTCTTT. Its translation is CAISDLRAGGQGAITEAFF.